Listed here are 4 T cell receptor beta chains from one sample, sequenced in a study of blood T cell repertoires in COVID-19. Assay used: immunoSEQ multiplex PCR; TCRdb lists only in-frame clones, some missing. In the table there are about 280,000 clones, roughly four fifths of which are singletons. Material for sequencing was PBMCs or T cells enriched from blood (not recorded which). The source is a middle-aged man who had been exposed to COVID-19.

The chain links TRBV12-5 to TRBJ2-7, with TRBD1 identical over 7 bases. The CDR3 runs to 13 residues. The V and J ends lost 5 bases and 7 bases, in that order; junction bases with no gene match: 8. Germline V gives CDR1 LGHNT, CDR2 FRNRAP. CDR3 residues: CASGQKAGGEQYF. For the CDR3, the DNA is TGTGCTAGTGGTCAAAAAGCAGGGGGTGAGCAGTACTTC.

The gene calls are TRBV18 and TRBJ2-2, with 7 bases lining up with TRBD2. Trimming removed 3 bases from V and 1 base from J; junction bases left unmatched: 2. The CDR3 length is 15 residues. Germline-derived CDR1 and CDR2 are KGHSH and LQKENI. The CDR3 sequence: CASSPASGNTGELFF. The CDR3 coding sequence is TGTGCCAGCTCACCGGCTAGCGGGAACACCGGGGAGCTGTTTTTT.

Here the CDR3 reads CASSVGGLAGTETQYF. For the CDR3, the DNA is TGTGCCAGCAGCGTGGGAGGACTAGCGGGAACAGAGACCCAGTACTTC. J is TRBJ2-5 and V is TRBV9, with 12 bases that match TRBD2. J was trimmed by 4 bases and V by 2 bases; bases with no gene match: 6. CDR1 is SGDLS, CDR2 YYNGEE, per germline. This CDR3 has 16 amino acids.

Here the CDR3 reads CASMGGRASGTDTQYF. The CDR3 DNA reads TGCGCCAGCATGGGCGGGAGGGCCTCGGGCACAGATACGCAGTATTTT. The gene calls are TRBV5-1 and TRBJ2-3; 9 nucleotides align to TRBD2. J was trimmed by 1 base and V by 6 bases; bases with no gene match: 9. Per germline, CDR1 SGHRS and CDR2 YFSETQ. The CDR3 covers 16 residues.